This T cell receptor (beta chain) was sequenced in a study of CD8 T cells in ankylosing spondylitis. This clonotype has at least ten counts. Looked up from germline, CDR1 is SEHNR and CDR2 is FQNEAQ (reference sequence). The junction had 3 bases not matched to a gene; V was cut back by 3 bases and J by 1 base. CDR3 length equals 16 residues. TCRdb used MiXCR to reprocess the 5' RACE reads, holding one entry per CDR3 protein. The sample contains about 130,000 distinct CDR3 sequences, about a tenth of which appear only once. The V and J genes are TRBV7-9 and TRBJ2-3; 11 bases are a match to TRBD2. The clonotype was recovered from a male donor with ankylosing spondylitis or in good health (not recorded which). The sequencing sample was made of blood, either unsorted or a sorted T cell fraction (not recorded which). CDR3: CASSFVLAGGTDTQYF. DNA for the CDR3: TGTGCCAGCAGCTTCGTACTAGCGGGAGGCACAGATACGCAGTATTTT. The full variable domain, completed using reference TRBV7-9 and TRBJ2-3, is DTGVSQNPRHKITKRGQNVTFRCDPISEHNRLYWYRQTLGQGPEFLTYFQNEAQLEKSRLLSDRFSAERPKGSFSTLEIQRTEQGDSAMYLCASSFVLAGGTDTQYFGPGTRLTVL.